These T cell receptor beta chains were read from a single sample in a study of cytomegalovirus exposure and HLA in healthy donors. Only in-frame clones appear in the TCRdb table, and some are missing; sequencing was by immunoSEQ multiplex PCR. This sample has about 150,000 clones, with approximately 75% found just once. The specimen sequenced was PBMCs. The receptors derive from a man aged 18-30 years in good health and CMV-seronegative. The CDR3 runs from the conserved cysteine through the conserved F or W. The order of the fields is J gene, clone size, V gene, D gene, CDR3 protein, CDR3 DNA. D genes are given only for firm matches. A clone size is listed for some rows: how often the clone was seen (once, few, many), or a class if it is expanded.

TRBJ1-6 - TRBV9 - CASSMAPIGENSPLHF TGTGCCAGCAGCATGGCCCCGATAGGGGAAAACTCACCCCTCCACTTT
TRBJ1-6 - TRBV11-3 - CASSATGNSPLHF TGTGCCAGCAGCGCGACGGGAAATTCACCCCTCCACTTT
TRBJ2-2 - TRBV27 TRBD1 CASSRDRAPGRELFF TGTGCCAGCAGCAGAGACAGGGCTCCGGGAAGGGAGCTGTTTTTT
TRBJ2-1 - TRBV5-1 - CASSLQGYYNEQFF TGCGCCAGCAGCTTACAGGGCTACTACAATGAGCAGTTCTTC
TRBJ2-3 - TRBV5-8 TRBD2 CASRPWGGTDTQYF TGTGCCAGCCGCCCATGGGGGGGGACAGATACGCAGTATTTT
TRBJ2-5 - TRBV5-1 TRBD2 CASSVGLAGQETQYF TGCGCCAGCAGCGTGGGACTAGCGGGGCAAGAGACCCAGTACTTC
TRBJ1-5 - TRBV5-4 TRBD1 CASSMDRGDQPQHF TGTGCCAGCAGCATGGACAGGGGGGATCAGCCCCAGCATTTT
TRBJ2-7 - TRBV6-5 - CASSYSIWDSSYEQYF TGTGCCAGCAGTTACTCGATATGGGACTCCTCCTACGAGCAGTACTTC
TRBJ2-7 - TRBV5-1 TRBD1 CASSFRDSFSYEQYF TGCGCCAGCAGCTTCCGGGACAGCTTCTCCTACGAGCAGTACTTC
TRBJ2-6 - TRBV19 - CASTQVFGANVLTF TGTGCCAGTACTCAGGTTTTTGGGGCCAACGTCCTGACTTTC
TRBJ2-1 - TRBV7-8 - CASSSGFYNEQFF TGTGCCAGCAGCAGCGGGTTTTACAATGAGCAGTTCTTC
TRBJ1-2 - TRBV29-1 - CSALGGSGYTF TGCAGCGCCCTGGGGGGGAGTGGCTACACCTTC
TRBJ1-6 once TRBV30 - CAWSLGNSPLHF TGTGCCTGGAGCCTCGGTAATTCACCCCTCCACTTT
TRBJ2-7 once TRBV13 - CASGSNYEQYF TGTGCCAGCGGCAGTAACTACGAGCAGTACTTC
TRBJ2-6 - TRBV2 - CASEQSGANVLTF TGTGCCAGCGAGCAATCTGGGGCCAACGTCCTGACTTTC
TRBJ1-1 - TRBV6-5 TRBD1 CASRDRENTEAFF TGTGCCAGCCGGGACAGGGAAAACACTGAAGCTTTCTTT
TRBJ2-3 - TRBV7-9 TRBD2 CASSWLAGVTDTQYF TGTGCCAGCAGCTGGTTAGCGGGGGTCACAGATACGCAGTATTTT
TRBJ1-5 few TRBV7-9 - CASSPDRQFLGNQPQHF TGTGCCAGCAGCCCCGACCGACAGTTTTTGGGCAATCAGCCCCAGCATTTT
TRBJ1-2 - TRBV4-1 TRBD1 CASSQDPGGYGYTF TGCGCCAGCAGCCAAGATCCAGGGGGCTATGGCTACACCTTC
TRBJ2-7 few TRBV6-6 TRBD2 CASRRGGDEQYF TGTGCCAGCAGGCGGGGAGGGGACGAGCAGTACTTC
TRBJ2-7 - TRBV5-4 TRBD1 CASSLRDSLYEQYF TGTGCCAGCAGCTTGCGGGACAGCCTCTACGAGCAGTACTTC
TRBJ1-3 - TRBV27 - CASGGGAAGNTIYF TGTGCCAGCGGCGGGGGCGCGGCGGGAAACACCATATATTTT
TRBJ1-2 - TRBV19 TRBD1 CASSVSGTGDYGYTF TGTGCCAGTAGTGTTTCCGGGACAGGGGATTATGGCTACACCTTC
TRBJ2-1 - TRBV5-6 TRBD2 CASSRTTSGGASYNEQFF TGTGCCAGCAGCCGCACGACTAGCGGGGGGGCCTCCTACAATGAGCAGTTCTTC